This TCR beta chain was identified during a study of T cell responses to AZD1222 COVID-19 vaccine. Germline V gene sequence: CDR1 SNHLY, CDR2 FYNNEI. V lost 6 bases, J lost 9 bases, and 7 bases stayed unmatched. The CDR3 runs to 14 residues. Measured with immunoSEQ multiplex PCR; TCRdb has only the in-frame clones, and not every one. The data hold some 120,000 clones, with roughly 93% observed a single time. The sequence derives from an adult in good health. The specimen comprised peripheral blood, sampled on day 0 of AZD1222 vaccination. This rearrangement joins TRBV2 to TRBJ2-1; 11 bases fit TRBD2. In DNA form, the CDR3 reads TGTGCCAGCAGGCAGCTAGCGGGAGGCGTTGAGCAGTTCTTC. Its protein is CASRQLAGGVEQFF.